Following are 10 T cell receptor beta chains from one sample sequenced in a study of blood T cells in healthy people across ages. Together with a sample-barcoded 5' primer, a J-beta primer mix was included in a second PCR lasting about 7 to 11 cycles. TCRdb used MiXCR to reprocess the 5' RACE reads, holding one entry per CDR3 protein. The sample has 980,000 or so distinct CDR3 sequences, around 49% seen once. The material sequenced was blood. The receptor source for this set is a man aged 25-45 years in good health.

This clonotype came up once. The chain links TRBV7-2 to TRBJ1-6; D uncertain. Trimming stripped 2 bases from V and 7 bases from J, with 15 bases between. This CDR3 contains 16 residues. From germline, CDR1 is SGHTA and CDR2 FQGNSA. DNA of the CDR3: TGTGCCAGCAGCTTATTGGAAAGTTCAATCAATTCACCCCTCCACTTT. It specifies CASSLLESSINSPLHF.

This clonotype was seen a handful of times. The genes are TRBV20-1 and TRBJ2-3; perhaps D is TRBD1 or TRBD2 (6 bases each). Deletions cut 5 bases from V and 1 base from J, with 10 bases between. CDR3 length: 13 residues. Germline V CDR1 and CDR2: DFQATT, SNEGSKA (reference sequence). The DNA for the CDR3 is TGCAGTGCTGAGAGGGGGGGCACAGATACGCAGTATTTT. Translating it yields CSAERGGTDTQYF.

This chain uses TRBV28 with TRBJ2-5, with 7 bases that match TRBD1. The germline V gene has CDR1 MDHEN and CDR2 SYDVKM. The length of the CDR3 is 15 residues. The V and J ends lost 6 bases and 4 bases, in that order; junction bases with no gene match: 11. The CDR3 reads CASSKRGPVRETQYF. CDR3 DNA sequence: TGTGCCAGCAGCAAGAGGGGGCCAGTGAGAGAGACCCAGTACTTC.

The rearrangement links TRBV7-9 to TRBJ2-7, with TRBD2 matching over 8 bases. Germline assignment: CDR1 SEHNR and CDR2 FQNEAQ (reference sequence). V shed 1 base and J 2 bases; nucleotides not matched to a gene: 7. The CDR3 runs to 16 residues. The CDR3 region is CASSLGMTGGTYEQYF. The DNA of the CDR3 is TGTGCCAGCAGCTTAGGGATGACGGGGGGGACCTACGAGCAGTACTTC.

This chain joins TRBV6-4 and TRBJ2-3, with 7 bases lining up with TRBD2. Germline CDR1 reads MRHNA; CDR2 reads SNTAGT. With V trimmed by 2 bases and J by 0 bases, 2 bases remained unmatched. The CDR3 totals 15 residues. CDR3 amino acids: CASSDGRGSTDTQYF. The CDR3 DNA reads as TGTGCCAGCAGTGACGGGAGGGGAAGCACAGATACGCAGTATTTT.

There are a few counts of this clonotype. The rearrangement joins TRBV29-1 to TRBJ1-4; 10 bases are shared with TRBD1. The CDR3 consists of 13 residues. With V trimmed by 0 bases and J by 9 bases, 1 base remained unmatched. Germline assignment: CDR1 SQVTM and CDR2 ANQGSEA. The DNA for the CDR3 is TGCAGCGTTGAAGAGGGACAGGGGAAAAAACTGTTTTTT. It specifies CSVEEGQGKKLFF.

The chain uses TRBV11-1 and TRBJ1-1; 8 bases align to TRBD1. The ends lost 3 bases at V and 4 bases at J; junction bases unmatched: 7. The V gene's germline CDR1 is SGHAT and CDR2 FQDESV (reference sequence). The CDR3 consists of 15 residues. The CDR3 protein is CASSFLTGGGTEAFF. CDR3 DNA: TGTGCCAGCAGCTTCCTCACAGGGGGTGGCACTGAAGCTTTCTTT.

The V call is TRBV7-3, the J call TRBJ2-4, with D hard to call. The V gene lost 4 bases and the J gene lost 7 bases, with 5 bases spanning the gap. CDR1 is SGHTA and CDR2 is FQGTGA in the germline V gene. The CDR3 totals 11 residues. The CDR3 DNA reads as TGTGCCAGCAGCTCCGGTAACATTCAGTACTTC. Translation: CASSSGNIQYF.

This clonotype has just a few counts. The chain recombines TRBV7-2 with TRBJ1-5; unclear D gene. Germline values: CDR1 SGHTA, CDR2 FQGNSA. This CDR3 region has 13 residues. The V and J ends lost 3 bases and 6 bases respectively, with 9 bases between them. This CDR3 is CASSFRGTQPQHF. For the CDR3, the DNA is TGTGCCAGCAGCTTTCGGGGAACTCAGCCCCAGCATTTT.

This sequence joins TRBV6-1 and TRBJ2-7, with 10 bases lining up with TRBD2. The end of the DNA is better explained by TRBJ2-5, so the J call may be wrong. Germline-derived CDR1 and CDR2 are MNHNS and SASEGT. CDR3 size: 15 residues. The CDR3 bases are TGTGCCAGCAGTGAGGTAGCGGGGGGCGAAGAGACCCAGTACTTC. It specifies CASSEVAGGEETQYF.